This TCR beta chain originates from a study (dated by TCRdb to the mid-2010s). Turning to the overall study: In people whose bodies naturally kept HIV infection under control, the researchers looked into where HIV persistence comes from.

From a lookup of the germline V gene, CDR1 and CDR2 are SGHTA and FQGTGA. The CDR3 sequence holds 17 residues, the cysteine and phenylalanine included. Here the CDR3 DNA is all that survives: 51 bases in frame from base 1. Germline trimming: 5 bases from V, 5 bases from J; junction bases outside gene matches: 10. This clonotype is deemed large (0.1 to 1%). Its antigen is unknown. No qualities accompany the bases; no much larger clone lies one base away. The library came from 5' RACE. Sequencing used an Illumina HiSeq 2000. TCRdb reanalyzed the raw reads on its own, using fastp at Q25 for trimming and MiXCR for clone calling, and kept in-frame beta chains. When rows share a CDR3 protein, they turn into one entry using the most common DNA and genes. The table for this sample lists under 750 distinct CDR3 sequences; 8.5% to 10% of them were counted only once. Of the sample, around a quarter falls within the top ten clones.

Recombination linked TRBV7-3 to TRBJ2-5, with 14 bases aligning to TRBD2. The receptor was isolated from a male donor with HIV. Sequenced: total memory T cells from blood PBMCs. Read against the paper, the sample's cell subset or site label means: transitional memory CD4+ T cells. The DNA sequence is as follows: TGTGCCAGCAGCCCGGAGGGACTAGCGGGAGCAATGGAGACCCAGTACTTC. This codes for CASSPEGLAGAMETQYF.